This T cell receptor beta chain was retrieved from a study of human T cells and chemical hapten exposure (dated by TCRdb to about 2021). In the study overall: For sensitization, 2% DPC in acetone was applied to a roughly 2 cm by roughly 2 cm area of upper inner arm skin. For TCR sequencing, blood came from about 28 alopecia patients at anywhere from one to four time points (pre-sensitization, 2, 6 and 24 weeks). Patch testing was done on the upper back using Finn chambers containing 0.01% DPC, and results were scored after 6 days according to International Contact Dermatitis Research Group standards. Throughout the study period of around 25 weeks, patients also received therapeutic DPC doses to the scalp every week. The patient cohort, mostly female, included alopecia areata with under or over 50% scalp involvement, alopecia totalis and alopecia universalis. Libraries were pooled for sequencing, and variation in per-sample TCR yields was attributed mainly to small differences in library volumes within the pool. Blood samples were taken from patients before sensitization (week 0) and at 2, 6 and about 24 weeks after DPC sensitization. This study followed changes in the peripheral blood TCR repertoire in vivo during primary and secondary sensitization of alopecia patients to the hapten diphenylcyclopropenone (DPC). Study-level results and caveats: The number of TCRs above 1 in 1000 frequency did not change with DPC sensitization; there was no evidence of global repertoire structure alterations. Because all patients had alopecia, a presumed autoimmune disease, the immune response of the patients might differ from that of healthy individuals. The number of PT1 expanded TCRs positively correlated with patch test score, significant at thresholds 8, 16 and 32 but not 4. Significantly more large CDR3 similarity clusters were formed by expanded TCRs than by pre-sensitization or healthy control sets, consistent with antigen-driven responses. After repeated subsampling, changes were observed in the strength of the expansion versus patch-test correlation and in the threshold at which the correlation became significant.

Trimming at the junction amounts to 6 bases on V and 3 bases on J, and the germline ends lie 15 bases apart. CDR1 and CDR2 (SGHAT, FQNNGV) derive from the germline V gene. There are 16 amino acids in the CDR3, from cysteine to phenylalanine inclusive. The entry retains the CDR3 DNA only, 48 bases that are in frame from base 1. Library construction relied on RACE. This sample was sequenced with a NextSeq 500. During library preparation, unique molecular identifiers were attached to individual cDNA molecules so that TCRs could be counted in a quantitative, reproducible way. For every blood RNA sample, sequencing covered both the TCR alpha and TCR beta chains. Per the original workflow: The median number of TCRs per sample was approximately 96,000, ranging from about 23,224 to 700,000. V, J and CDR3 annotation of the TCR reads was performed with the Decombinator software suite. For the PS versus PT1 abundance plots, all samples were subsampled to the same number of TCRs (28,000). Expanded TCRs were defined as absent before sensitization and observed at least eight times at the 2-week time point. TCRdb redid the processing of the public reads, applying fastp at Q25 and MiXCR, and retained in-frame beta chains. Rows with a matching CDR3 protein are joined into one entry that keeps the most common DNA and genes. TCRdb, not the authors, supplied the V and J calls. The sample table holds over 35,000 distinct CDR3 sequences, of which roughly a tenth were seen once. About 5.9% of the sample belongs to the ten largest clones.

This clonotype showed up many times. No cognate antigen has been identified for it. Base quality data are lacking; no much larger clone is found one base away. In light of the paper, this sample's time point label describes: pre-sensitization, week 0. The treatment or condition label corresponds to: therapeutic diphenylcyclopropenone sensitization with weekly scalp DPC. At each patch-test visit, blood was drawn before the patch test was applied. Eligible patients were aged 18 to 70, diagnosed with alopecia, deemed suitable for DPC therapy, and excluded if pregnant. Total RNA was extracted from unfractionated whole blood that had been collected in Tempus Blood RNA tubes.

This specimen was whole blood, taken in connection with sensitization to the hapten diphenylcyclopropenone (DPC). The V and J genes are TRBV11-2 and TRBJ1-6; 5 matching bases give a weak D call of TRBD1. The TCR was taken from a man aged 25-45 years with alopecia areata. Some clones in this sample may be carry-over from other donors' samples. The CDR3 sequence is CASRPSRGSYNSPLHF. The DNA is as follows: TGTGCCAGCAGGCCGTCCCGGGGGAGCTATAATTCACCCCTCCACTTT.